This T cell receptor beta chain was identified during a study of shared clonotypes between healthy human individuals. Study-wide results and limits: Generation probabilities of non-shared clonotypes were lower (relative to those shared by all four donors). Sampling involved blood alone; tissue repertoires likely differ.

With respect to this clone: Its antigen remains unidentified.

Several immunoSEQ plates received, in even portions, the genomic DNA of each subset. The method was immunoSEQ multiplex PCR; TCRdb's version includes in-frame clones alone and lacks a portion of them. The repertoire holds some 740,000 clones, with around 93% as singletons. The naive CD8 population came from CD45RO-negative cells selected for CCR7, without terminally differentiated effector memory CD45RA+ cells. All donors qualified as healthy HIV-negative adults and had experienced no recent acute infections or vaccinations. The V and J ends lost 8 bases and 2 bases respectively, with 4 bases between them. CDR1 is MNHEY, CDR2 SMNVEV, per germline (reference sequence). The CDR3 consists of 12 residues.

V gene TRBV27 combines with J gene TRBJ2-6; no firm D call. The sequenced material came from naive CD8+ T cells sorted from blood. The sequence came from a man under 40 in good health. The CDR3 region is CASGTGANVLTF. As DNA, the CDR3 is TGTGCCAGCGGGACTGGGGCCAACGTCCTGACTTTC.